This is a list of T cell receptor beta chains from one sample in a study of T cell changes during pregnancy in multiple sclerosis. Profiled with immunoSEQ multiplex PCR; TCRdb holds only in-frame clones, not every one. The profile shows approximately 100,000 clones, around 94% of them singletons. The source was peripheral blood, collected after pregnancy. The receptors shown here come from a female donor with multiple sclerosis, enrolled in a pregnancy study. The CDR3 runs from the conserved cysteine through the conserved F or W. The D gene is left open where the match is weak. Size values are once, few and many counts, or a class for expanded clones, and some rows have none.

d_call	j_call	clone_size	v_call	cdr3_aa	cdr3_nt
TRBD1	TRBJ1-2	.	TRBV19	CASTEGQGGYGYTF	TGTGCCAGTACCGAGGGACAGGGGGGATATGGCTACACCTTC
TRBD2	TRBJ2-3	once	TRBV19	CASNLGLAGGDTQYF	TGTGCCAGTAATTTGGGTCTAGCGGGAGGGGATACGCAGTATTTT
TRBD1	TRBJ2-1	.	TRBV11-3	CASSVQGAGINEQFF	TGTGCCAGCAGCGTACAGGGGGCCGGTATCAATGAGCAGTTCTTC
TRBD1	TRBJ2-2	.	TRBV2	CASKTGWRTGELFF	TGTGCCAGCAAGACAGGGTGGCGCACCGGGGAGCTGTTTTTT
.	TRBJ1-1	.	TRBV18	CASSPPGGAGTEAFF	TGTGCCAGCTCACCACCTGGAGGGGCTGGGACTGAAGCTTTCTTT
.	TRBJ2-3	.	TRBV27	CASSFNPGETFSTDTQYF	TGTGCCAGCAGTTTCAATCCAGGGGAAACTTTTAGCACAGATACGCAGTATTTT
.	TRBJ2-7	.	TRBV4-1	CASSQDPSSARAYEQYF	TGCGCCAGCAGCCAAGATCCTAGTTCGGCCAGGGCCTACGAGCAGTACTTC
.	TRBJ2-5	.	TRBV20-1	CSAMWGDPYF	TGCAGTGCTATGTGGGGGGACCCCTACTTC
.	TRBJ2-6	once	TRBV5-6	CASSSLGRLRGANVLTF	TGTGCCAGCAGTAGCTTAGGGAGGCTGAGAGGGGCCAACGTCCTGACTTTC
TRBD2	TRBJ2-7	.	TRBV11-2	CASSLEGLAGGKYF	TGTGCCAGCAGCTTAGAGGGACTAGCGGGAGGGAAGTACTTC
TRBD1	TRBJ2-1	once	TRBV5-1	CASRLGQPDAQFF	TGCGCCAGCAGGTTGGGACAGCCCGACGCGCAGTTCTTC
.	TRBJ2-7	.	TRBV28	CASSLGWSHYEQYF	TGTGCCAGCAGTTTAGGATGGAGTCACTACGAGCAGTACTTC
TRBD1	TRBJ1-1	.	TRBV10-3	CAIRGTGTNTEAFF	TGTGCCATCAGAGGGACAGGAACGAACACTGAAGCTTTCTTT
TRBD1	TRBJ2-3	.	TRBV27	CASSLKGAGTDTQYF	TGTGCCAGCAGTTTAAAGGGGGCGGGCACAGATACGCAGTATTTT
TRBD1	TRBJ1-1	.	TRBV11-2	CASSVVTGKTEAFF	TGTGCCAGCAGCGTAGTGACAGGGAAAACTGAAGCTTTCTTT
.	TRBJ1-3	.	TRBV6-5	CASIGSSSGNTIYF	TGTGCCAGCATCGGGTCGAGCTCTGGAAACACCATATATTTT
TRBD1	TRBJ2-1	.	TRBV7-9	CASSLPTGEGYNEQFF	TGTGCCAGCAGCTTACCGACAGGGGAAGGCTACAATGAGCAGTTCTTC